This TCR beta chain was documented in a study of regulatory T cells in long-lasting Graves disease. Findings of the study overall: Persistent disease was associated with favored TRBV28 usage and with favored use of TRBJ1-2 and TRBJ2-5. Persistent Graves' disease cases displayed lower TCR diversity than newly diagnosed ones. Analyses excluded thyroid tissue, covering peripheral blood alone.

Stated time point: persistent/refractory GD, antithyroid drugs over 5 years with positive TRAb. The TCR library used RNA extracted from PBMCs. About 9.1 milliliters of peripheral blood went into EDTA tubes. The CDR3 length is 16 residues. The V gene's germline CDR1 is LNHDA and CDR2 SQIVND (reference sequence). V gave up 1 base and J gave up 5 bases; unmatched junction bases: 7. Libraries of TCR beta came from iRepertoire HTBI primers plus Arm-PCR of CDR3 regions. TCRdb processed the multiplex PCR reads anew with MiXCR; each CDR3 protein has one entry. Of some 450,000 distinct CDR3 sequences in the sample, less than 25% were seen once. About this clonotype: The antigen is unknown.

The receptor was isolated from a female donor with Graves disease. Sequenced here: peripheral blood mononuclear cells (PBMCs), sampled when the disease was refractory, from a patient treated with antithyroid drugs. The chain couples TRBV19 to TRBJ1-1; 10 bases line up with TRBD1. The CDR3 loop reads CASSIGTGGRMTEAFF. DNA for the CDR3: TGTGCCAGTAGTATAGGGACAGGGGGTAGAATGACTGAAGCTTTCTTT.